A selection of T cell receptor beta chains follows, all from one sample in a study of early T cells in non-severe SARS-CoV-2 infection. One entry per CDR3 protein results from TCRdb running MiXCR on the 5' RACE reads. Of more than 50,000 distinct CDR3 sequences in the sample, more than 10% were seen once. The starting material was whole blood, obtained at baseline. All receptors derive from an adult who was a healthcare worker with PCR-confirmed SARS-CoV-2 infection or an uninfected control (not recorded which). Each CDR3 is given with its conserved first and last residue. The order of the fields is V gene, D gene, J gene, clone size, CDR3 protein, CDR3 DNA. D genes are given only for firm matches. Clone size appears in some rows only: once, few, many, or a class for an expanded clone.

TRBV29-1	TRBD2	TRBJ2-1	many	CSVGGFLSYNEQFF	TGCAGCGTCGGGGGGTTCCTATCCTACAATGAGCAGTTCTTC
TRBV5-4	TRBD1	TRBJ1-6	-	CASSLPGQGSSPLHF	TGTGCCAGCAGCCTCCCAGGACAGGGAAGTTCACCCCTCCACTTT
TRBV12-3/TRBV12-4	-	TRBJ1-1	many	CASSLQQATEAFF	TGTGCCAGCAGTCTACAGCAGGCCACTGAAGCTTTCTTT
TRBV13	TRBD2	TRBJ2-7	-	CASSQKAGGPNEQYF	TGTGCCAGCAGCCAGAAAGCGGGAGGGCCCAACGAGCAGTACTTC
TRBV20-1	-	TRBJ2-4	few	CSATKGKLQAKNIQYF	TGCAGTGCCACTAAGGGGAAACTCCAAGCCAAAAACATTCAGTACTTC
TRBV7-2	TRBD2	TRBJ2-1	-	CASSPPGLADYNEQFF	TGTGCCAGCAGCCCCCCCGGACTAGCAGACTACAATGAGCAGTTCTTC
TRBV29-1	-	TRBJ2-2	-	CSGGSGTRTGELFF	TGCAGCGGTGGGTCCGGGACGCGAACCGGGGAGCTGTTTTTT
TRBV6-2/TRBV6-3	-	TRBJ2-1	-	CASSYLGPEQFF	TGTGCCAGCAGTTACCTGGGCCCTGAGCAGTTCTTC
TRBV12-3/TRBV12-4	-	TRBJ2-2	few	CASTVSLNTGELFF	TGTGCCAGCACAGTTTCGCTGAACACCGGGGAGCTGTTTTTT
TRBV6-2/TRBV6-3	-	TRBJ1-1	few	CASSYSHQGRTEAFF	TGTGCCAGCAGTTATTCCCACCAGGGGCGGACTGAAGCTTTCTTT
TRBV5-1	-	TRBJ2-3	many	CASSLGGADTQYF	TGCGCCAGCAGCTTGGGAGGGGCAGATACGCAGTATTTT
TRBV20-1	TRBD2	TRBJ2-7	-	CSAQQREGLPGIKQYF	TGCAGTGCTCAACAGCGGGAGGGCCTCCCTGGGATTAAGCAGTACTTC
TRBV18	-	TRBJ2-2	-	CAVPTIEGSNTGELFF	TGTGCCGTCCCGACCATCGAGGGATCGAACACCGGGGAGCTGTTTTTT
TRBV20-1	-	TRBJ2-7	few	CSASWQNYEQYF	TGCAGTGCTAGTTGGCAAAATTACGAGCAGTACTTC
TRBV7-2	-	TRBJ2-7	-	CASSLEAGPFYEQYF	TGTGCCAGCAGCCTCGAAGCGGGTCCTTTCTACGAGCAGTACTTC
TRBV7-9	-	TRBJ2-7	-	CASSRDLHYEQYF	TGTGCCAGCAGCCGGGACTTACACTACGAGCAGTACTTC
TRBV28	TRBD2	TRBJ2-7	many	CASRSGSTYEQYF	TGTGCCAGCAGGAGCGGGAGTACCTACGAGCAGTACTTC
TRBV25-1	TRBD1	TRBJ2-7	many	CASRGQGALYEQYF	TGTGCCAGCAGGGGACAGGGGGCTCTCTACGAGCAGTACTTC
TRBV19	-	TRBJ2-3	-	CASRDSAGTDTQYF	TGTGCCAGTAGGGACTCGGCGGGAACAGATACGCAGTATTTT
TRBV6-1	-	TRBJ2-7	few	CASSEMPQGPYEQYF	TGTGCCAGCAGTGAAATGCCCCAGGGGCCTTACGAGCAGTACTTC
TRBV12-3/TRBV12-4	TRBD1	TRBJ2-7	few	CASSDRGLSYEQYF	TGTGCCAGCAGTGACAGGGGGCTCTCCTACGAGCAGTACTTC
TRBV6-1	-	TRBJ1-1	few	CASRANTEAFF	TGTGCCAGCAGGGCGAACACTGAAGCTTTCTTT
TRBV10-3	-	TRBJ1-1	many	CAISETGMNTEAFF	TGTGCCATCAGTGAGACAGGGATGAACACTGAAGCTTTCTTT
TRBV27	TRBD2	TRBJ2-3	few	CASTRLAPTDTQYF	TGTGCCAGCACTCGACTAGCGCCCACAGATACGCAGTATTTT
TRBV4-1	-	TRBJ1-1	-	CASSARGTGEAFF	TGCGCCAGCAGCGCGCGGGGGACTGGTGAAGCTTTCTTT
TRBV5-4	TRBD2	TRBJ2-7	many	CASRAGLDPVYEQYF	TGTGCCAGCAGGGCCGGACTAGATCCGGTCTACGAGCAGTACTTC
TRBV20-1	TRBD2	TRBJ2-1	many	CSARGRAGGMANEQFF	TGCAGTGCTAGAGGGCGAGCGGGAGGGATGGCCAATGAGCAGTTCTTC
TRBV6-2/TRBV6-3	TRBD1	TRBJ2-1	-	CASRPQGSAYNEQFF	TGTGCCAGCAGGCCACAGGGGTCTGCCTACAATGAGCAGTTCTTC
TRBV11-2	TRBD2	TRBJ2-3	few	CASSVTQGTSTQYF	TGTGCCAGCAGCGTAACTCAAGGGACTAGCACGCAGTATTTT
TRBV5-4	-	TRBJ1-1	few	CASSLGGNMVLNTEAFF	TGTGCCAGCAGCTTGGGGGGAAATATGGTCCTGAACACTGAAGCTTTCTTT
TRBV20-1	TRBD1	TRBJ1-2	-	CSASKGAGLENGYTF	TGCAGTGCTAGCAAGGGGGCAGGGTTAGAGAATGGCTACACCTTC
TRBV4-3	-	TRBJ1-5	-	CASSQDLAGQRPQHF	TGCGCCAGCAGCCAAGATCTGGCCGGTCAACGGCCCCAGCATTTT
TRBV27	-	TRBJ1-1	few	CASGKRENTEAFF	TGTGCCAGCGGTAAACGGGAGAACACTGAAGCTTTCTTT
TRBV19	-	TRBJ2-4	medium-sized	CASMPREGGKNIQYF	TGTGCCAGTATGCCCCGGGAAGGGGGGAAAAACATTCAGTACTTC
TRBV7-9	TRBD1	TRBJ2-2	many	CASSFVRDRGLSGTGELFF	TGTGCCAGCAGCTTCGTTCGGGACAGGGGCCTAAGCGGGACCGGGGAGCTGTTTTTT
TRBV7-8	TRBD1	TRBJ1-5	-	CASSPGQGIYQPQHF	TGTGCCAGCAGTCCGGGACAGGGGATATATCAGCCCCAGCATTTT
TRBV12-3/TRBV12-4	TRBD2	TRBJ2-6	few	CASTPRGGPTSSGANVLTF	TGTGCCAGCACCCCTAGGGGAGGGCCGACCAGCTCTGGGGCCAACGTCCTGACTTTC
TRBV10-2	-	TRBJ2-7	few	CASSESSYEQYF	TGCGCCAGCAGTGAGTCGTCATACGAGCAGTACTTC
TRBV11-2	-	TRBJ1-5	-	CASSLVTGYSNQPQHF	TGTGCCAGCAGCTTAGTTACCGGATATAGCAATCAGCCCCAGCATTTT
TRBV12-3/TRBV12-4	TRBD2	TRBJ2-1	many	CASSPAGLAGGSLSYNEQFF	TGTGCCAGCAGTCCAGCGGGACTAGCGGGAGGATCCCTATCCTACAATGAGCAGTTCTTC
TRBV12-3/TRBV12-4	-	TRBJ2-1	-	CASSPSGPGVGQFF	TGTGCCAGCAGTCCCTCTGGCCCGGGAGTGGGGCAGTTCTTC
TRBV7-8	-	TRBJ2-2	-	CASSRRAQSGSGELFF	TGTGCCAGCAGCCGAAGGGCCCAAAGTGGTAGCGGGGAGCTGTTTTTT
TRBV7-6	-	TRBJ2-2	-	CASSFIQGSGELFF	TGTGCCAGCAGCTTTATACAGGGCTCCGGGGAGCTGTTTTTT
TRBV18	-	TRBJ2-3	-	CASTGLDTQYF	TGTGCCAGTACCGGTCTAGATACGCAGTATTTT
TRBV6-5	-	TRBJ2-1	-	CASIRGPPSSYNEQFF	TGTGCCAGCATAAGAGGCCCCCCTAGCTCCTACAATGAGCAGTTCTTC
TRBV11-2	-	TRBJ2-7	-	CASSLSFEQYF	TGTGCCAGCAGCTTAAGTTTCGAGCAGTACTTC
TRBV7-9	TRBD2	TRBJ2-2	few	CASSLLLAGDTGELFF	TGTGCCAGCAGCTTATTATTAGCGGGAGACACCGGGGAGCTGTTTTTT
TRBV12-3/TRBV12-4	-	TRBJ2-5	-	CASSLGTGAETQYF	TGTGCCAGCAGTTTGGGGACGGGGGCAGAGACCCAGTACTTC